The subject of this entry is one TCR beta chain. The antigen remains unidentified. This sample is drawn from a study of vaccination and CD4 T cells after COVID-19. The assay that was used to sequence DNA from cultured CD4+ T cells was the Oncomine TCR Beta short-read assay. TCRdb used MiXCR to reprocess the PCR reads, holding one entry per CDR3 protein. The data contain about 20,000 distinct CDR3 sequences, about 66% of them singletons. The treatment was: approximately 11-day PBMC culture with coronavirus spike peptide pools or control peptides (ViraFEST assay). The receptor's source is a human donor who had recovered from COVID-19. The sample consisted of CD4+ T cells from blood, cultured in vitro.

CDR3 sequence (DNA): TGCAGTGCTAGAGCCCTACAGTTTCCTACGAGCGAGCAGTACTTC. This gives the protein CSARALQFPTSEQYF. This chain joins TRBV20-1 and TRBJ2-7; no definite D call. The CDR3 spans 15 residues. CDR1 is DFQATT, CDR2 SNEGSKA, per germline (reference sequence). Trimming stripped 1 base from V and 6 bases from J, with 19 bases between.